Here is one TCR beta chain with its context. Its specificity is not known. PCR primers comprised 60 Vbeta and 13 Jbeta primers. The assay was immunoSEQ multiplex PCR, and TCRdb's table has in-frame clones only and misses some. The sample holds about 140,000 clones, approximately 88% seen once. The data stem from a study of cytomegalovirus exposure and HLA in healthy donors. Looking at the study overall: Inside one of the first data releases sat 75 million to 100 million unique TCRs taken from HLA-typed donors. Study-level results: In vitro data verified three CMV-associated chains as specific for CMV antigens.

This CDR3 comprises 16 residues. The germline V gene encodes CDR1 SGHVS and CDR2 FNYEAQ. Between the trimmed V and J ends, which lost 5 bases and 1 base, there was a span of 15 bases. Specimen: PBMCs. The TCR comes from a woman aged 40 to 55 in good health and CMV-seronegative. The chain links TRBV7-6 to TRBJ1-3; D is perhaps TRBD1 (6 bases). The CDR3 bases are TGTGCCAGCAGCGCAAGGGACATTCGGTCTGGAAACACCATATATTTT. It encodes CASSARDIRSGNTIYF.